The source of this T cell receptor (beta chain) is a study of blood T cell repertoires in COVID-19. In the authors' workflow: Quantification of nucleated cells was approximated via reference gene primer amplification. Method: immunoSEQ multiplex PCR; TCRdb's copy keeps in-frame clones and lacks some. That table gives V, J and clone size, and the DNA gave D and trimming. The sample comprises tens of thousands of clones, around 88% of which are singletons, and under 2% rests with the top ten. CDR1 and CDR2 (germline): MNHEY, SMNVEV (reference sequence). The CDR3 has 14 residues. V lost 4 bases to trimming and J lost 6 bases; unmatched junction nucleotides: 8.

Material: peripheral blood. The sequence was collected from a woman of 80 years or more with active or convalescent COVID-19. The V and J genes are TRBV27 and TRBJ2-7; TRBD1 matches at 8 bases. The CDR3 sequence: CASSSGTGDGEQYF. Written as DNA, the CDR3 is TGTGCCAGCAGTTCTGGGACAGGCGATGGCGAGCAGTACTTC.